This TCR beta chain was recovered during a study of OX40 agonist ivuxolimab in advanced cancers. The table came from immunoSEQ multiplex PCR; TCRdb's copy has only in-frame clones and leaves some out. The table lists around 80,000 clones, approximately 83% of them singletons. Per the germline V gene, CDR1 is GTSNPN and CDR2 is SVGIG (reference sequence). Trimming took off 4 bases at V and 3 bases at J, with 18 bases between the two ends. The CDR3 consists of 16 residues. The source was CD4+ or CD8+ T cells sorted from blood, collected in a trial of the OX40 agonist ivuxolimab. The TCR comes from an adult with an advanced solid tumor such as melanoma, head and neck, liver or kidney cancer. The chain has TRBV30 and TRBJ1-4; unclear D gene. CDR3 in DNA: TGTGCCTGGACCCCCGGGAGGCTTTCATCTAATGAAAAACTGTTTTTT. Its translation is CAWTPGRLSSNEKLFF.